One TCR beta chain is described in this entry. Its antigen target is currently unknown. It has no much larger one-base neighbor in the sample; base qualities were not kept. Library creation used 5' RACE. This sample was sequenced with an Illumina HiSeq 2500. The second PCR ran for about 6 to 12 cycles and used a J-beta primer mix along with a sample-barcoded 5' primer. A template-switch 5' adaptor carrying 12 random nucleotides introduced a unique molecular identifier onto each TCR beta cDNA molecule. At least 2.5 million CDR3-containing paired-end reads were obtained from each sample. The Mint cDNA synthesis kit, primed by a TRBC-specific oligonucleotide, was used to synthesize first-strand cDNA from all RNA. Following uracil-DNA glycosylase treatment, a first 18-cycle PCR with universal primers M1SS and BC2_uni_R was performed on all cDNA. In the original analysis: For normalization, 1 million high-quality reads, each with a distinct molecular identifier, were randomly selected from each sample. Instead of being binned into consensus sequences, reads that shared molecular identifiers were thrown out. MiTCR, with a Q25 quality threshold and the strictest error-elimination algorithm, was used for CDR3 identification, clonotype clustering and error correction. A nonparametric unseen species model with Euler transformation was used to estimate a lower bound on total TCR beta diversity. TCRdb reprocessing: public reads trimmed at Q25 with fastp, clones called with MiXCR, in-frame beta chains kept. Entries are consolidated by CDR3 protein sequence, retaining the most common genes and DNA. The V and J calls follow TCRdb's processing rather than the paper's. The table for this sample lists about 930,000 distinct CDR3 sequences; 29% of them were counted only once. Together, the top ten hold 10% of the sample.

The data originate from a study of blood T cells in healthy people across ages (dated by TCRdb to between 2014 and 2017). About the investigation overall: In model experiments, roughly one uniquely barcoded TCR beta cDNA molecule per two T cells was captured by template switching. The study measured age-related changes in TCR beta repertoire diversity using deep sequencing normalized with unique cDNA molecular identifiers. The donors were split into four age groups: young (average about 15 years), middle-aged (39), aged (approximately 60) and long-lived (approximately 80). Using the same blood draw, the study looked at two additional independent replicas of 1 million unique cDNA reads for two donors, one aged 18 to 30 and the other aged 80 or older.

The approximately 39 donors, aged roughly 6 to 95 years, were systemically healthy Caucasian individuals from Russia. Each donor gave ten milliliters of peripheral blood, collected into EDTA-treated Vacutainer tubes. Ficoll-Paque density-gradient centrifugation was used to isolate PBMCs, with at least 7 million per sample. Trizol reagent was used to extract total RNA from the PBMCs, yielding at least 5.5 micrograms per sample. For every donor, flow cytometry on a PBMC aliquot measured the percentage of naive CD45RAhigh/CD27high T cells. Based on the germline V gene, the CDR1 and CDR2 sequences are SNHLY and FYNNEI. Trimming removed 1 base from V and 1 base from J; the gene matches leave 5 bases unexplained. Its CDR3 holds 17 amino acids, cysteine through phenylalanine. The only DNA kept is the CDR3, 51 bases in frame from the first base. Broader findings and caveats from the paper: Estimates of total diversity from one million sequenced T cells were regarded as lower bounds and underestimates. Observed TCR beta diversity per million T cells fell roughly linearly with age, and a significant reduction was already apparent by age around 40. Compared with the aged group, the long-lived group had more naive CD4+ T cells, fewer expanded clones and increased TCR diversity, suggesting age selection. The percentage of naive T cells measured by flow cytometry correlated strongly with observed TCR beta diversity. The CMV infection status of donors was not known, potentially confounding age-related changes in expanded clonotypes. Bulk unsorted PBMC profiling prevented conclusive comparison of naive and antigen-experienced compartments.

These same data were also listed under a study on T cells of mothers and their children. In that second paper, the authors write: Nine systemically healthy Caucasian individuals served as donors, namely three mothers together with their six children. cDNA synthesis used all of the extracted RNA, with around 1.4 ug of RNA in each 15 ul reaction. Sample barcodes and 2-4 random nucleotides were added via the M1S primer in the second PCR. More than 9 million TCR beta CDR3 reads were obtained from each mother, and approximately 3 million reads were obtained from each child. Thymic selection shapes the output of TCR recombination in a similar way in related and unrelated pairs, and inherited differences have a minor effect. Normalized repertoire overlap was always found to be slightly, but never significantly, higher in related mother-child pairs than in unrelated mother-child pairs. No persistent microchimeric T cell clones were detected, at a sensitivity of 90 to 100 clones per million clonotypes. Deep NGS was used in the study to compare the TCR beta repertoires of mothers and children and to look for features that separate related mother-child pairs from unrelated individuals. On average, the children were roughly 10 +/- 4 years old, while the mothers were approximately 41 +/- 4 years old. After adapter ligation was performed with NEBNext reagents, the libraries were sequenced on an Illumina HiSeq 2000 with 100+100 nt paired-end reads. Mother and child libraries were prepared a month apart and sequenced in separate runs to prevent cross-contamination. For each donor, somewhere between 500,000 and 2,000,000 distinct TCR beta clonotypes were identified. Naive TCR beta clonotypes were estimated from low-frequency clonotypes matched to each donor's FACS-determined naive share, without sorting.

The source is a middle-aged woman in good health. Sequencing was carried out using blood. Recombination connected TRBV2 to TRBJ2-3, and 10 junctional nucleotides match TRBD2. The CDR3 region has the sequence CASSEGRLAGGTDTQYF. At the DNA level, the sequence is TGTGCCAGCAGTGAAGGGAGACTAGCGGGTGGCACAGATACGCAGTATTTT.